These T cell receptor beta chains were read from a single sample in a study of blood T cell repertoires in COVID-19. TCRdb's table, derived via immunoSEQ multiplex PCR, lists solely in-frame clones and lacks some. The sample consists of roughly 100,000 clones, approximately 90% of them appearing once. Input material: peripheral blood. Receptor source: a woman aged 45-59 years with COVID-19, enrolled during active disease. The CDR3 runs from the conserved cysteine through the conserved F or W. D genes are given only for firm matches. Clone sizes are given selectively: once, few, many, or a class where the clone is expanded.

14	TRBJ1-5	TRBD1	-	TRBV19	TGTGCCAGTAGTATGACAGGGGGCGGCCAGCCCCAGCATTTT	CASSMTGGGQPQHF
15	TRBJ1-1	TRBD1	-	TRBV7-6	TGTGCCAGCAAATCCCAAGGGGGCCTGAACACTGAAGCTTTCTTT	CASKSQGGLNTEAFF
15	TRBJ2-5	TRBD1	-	TRBV5-1	TGCGCCAGCAGCTTCCTGGGACAGAAGCAAGAGACCCAGTACTTC	CASSFLGQKQETQYF
15	TRBJ1-5	-	-	TRBV19	TGTGCCAGTAGTATGGAGGGCGATAGCAATCAGCCCCAGCATTTT	CASSMEGDSNQPQHF
17	TRBJ1-3	-	once	TRBV28	TGTGCCAGCACCCCGGGACATGGGTCTCTATACGGAAACACCATATATTTT	CASTPGHGSLYGNTIYF
13	TRBJ1-1	-	-	TRBV9	TGTGCCAGCAGCGTAGGGTGGAGCACTGAAGCTTTCTTT	CASSVGWSTEAFF
16	TRBJ2-2	-	once	TRBV30	TGTGCCTGGACCCGCGGTCAGGGGCGGAACACCGGGGAGCTGTTTTTT	CAWTRGQGRNTGELFF
16	TRBJ2-5	-	once	TRBV4-1	TGCGCCAGCAGCCAAGAAGGTATGCGGGGTGAAGAGACCCAGTACTTC	CASSQEGMRGEETQYF
15	TRBJ2-5	TRBD2	-	TRBV30	TGTGCCTGGAGGAGGCCTAGCGGGGGGGAAGAGACCCAGTACTTC	CAWRRPSGGEETQYF
16	TRBJ1-2	-	-	TRBV19	TGTGCCAGTACCAAAATCCACAGCGGGTTGAGCTATGGCTACACCTTC	CASTKIHSGLSYGYTF
17	TRBJ2-3	-	-	TRBV4-1	TGCGCCAGCAGCCCACGTGGCGGGAACATCCCCACAGATACGCAGTATTTT	CASSPRGGNIPTDTQYF
15	TRBJ2-4	-	-	TRBV6-5	TGTGCCAGCCGAGGGCAGCTCCTAGCCAAAAACATTCAGTACTTC	CASRGQLLAKNIQYF
13	TRBJ1-6	-	-	TRBV30	TGTGCCTGGAGTGGCGGGGCTAATTCACCCCTCCACTTT	CAWSGGANSPLHF
12	TRBJ2-1	-	-	TRBV7-9	TGTGCCAGCAGCCCCCAGGGTGATGAGCAGTTCTTC	CASSPQGDEQFF
14	TRBJ1-1	-	-	TRBV11-3	TGTGCCAGCAGCCGTCCACAGGGATACACTGAAGCTTTCTTT	CASSRPQGYTEAFF
15	TRBJ2-7	TRBD1	-	TRBV2	TGTGCCAGCAATTCCCCGGGACAGGGTTGGTACGAGCAGTACTTC	CASNSPGQGWYEQYF
15	TRBJ2-1	TRBD2	-	TRBV11-3	TGTGCCAGCAGCTTAGGGACTAGTATGCGCAATGAGCAGTTCTTC	CASSLGTSMRNEQFF
14	TRBJ2-1	-	-	TRBV19	TGTGCCAGTAGCGGAACGGGGTCCTACAATGAGCAGTTCTTC	CASSGTGSYNEQFF
13	TRBJ1-5	TRBD1	-	TRBV10-3	TGTGCCATCGGAGAGACAGGGGATCAGCCCCAGCATTTT	CAIGETGDQPQHF
16	TRBJ2-1	TRBD1	-	TRBV4-1	TGCGCCAGCAGTGCGATGGGACAGTCGGGGTACAATGAGCAGTTCTTC	CASSAMGQSGYNEQFF
14	TRBJ1-3	-	-	TRBV27	TGTGCCAGCAGTACCAGAAGCTCTGGAAACACCATATATTTT	CASSTRSSGNTIYF
14	TRBJ1-1	TRBD1	-	TRBV6-4	TGTGCCAGCAGTGACTCGGACAGGGCCACTGAAGCTTTCTTT	CASSDSDRATEAFF
16	TRBJ2-1	-	once	TRBV29-1	TGCAGCGTTGAAGATCGGGGAGGGGGGTCCTACAATGAGCAGTTCTTC	CSVEDRGGGSYNEQFF
15	TRBJ1-5	-	once	TRBV6-2/TRBV6-3	TGTGCCAGCAGTTACGGGATAGGGGTCGGGCAGCCCCAGCATTTT	CASSYGIGVGQPQHF
14	TRBJ1-4	TRBD1	-	TRBV6-5	TGTGCCAGCATTCCGGACAGGGACGGTGAAAAACTGTTTTTT	CASIPDRDGEKLFF
14	TRBJ2-2	-	-	TRBV19	TGTGCCAGTAGTATAGTAGGCGGCGCCGGGGAGCTGTTTTTT	CASSIVGGAGELFF
18	TRBJ2-3	TRBD2	-	TRBV18	TGTGCCAGCTCACCACCTCTGACTAGCGGGGGGGCATTTCGTACGCAGTATTTT	CASSPPLTSGGAFRTQYF
12	TRBJ2-3	-	-	TRBV30	TGTGCCTGGAGCAGTAGCACAGATACGCAGTATTTT	CAWSSSTDTQYF
13	TRBJ1-3	TRBD1	-	TRBV14	TGTGCCAGCAGTCGGACAGGGGGAAACACCATATATTTT	CASSRTGGNTIYF
16	TRBJ2-4	-	-	TRBV7-2	TGTGCCAGCAGCCCCGTGGAACTACTAGCCAAAAACATTCAGTACTTC	CASSPVELLAKNIQYF
15	TRBJ1-1	-	-	TRBV10-3	TGTGCCATCAGTGAAAGGCAGGGTGGGCACACTGAAGCTTTCTTT	CAISERQGGHTEAFF
14	TRBJ2-3	TRBD1	once	TRBV5-1	TGCGCCAGCAGTATCGTGACAGGGACAGATACGCAGTATTTT	CASSIVTGTDTQYF
16	TRBJ2-1	-	-	TRBV4-1	TGCGCCAGCAGCCAAGAGATAGACAGGATCTGGAATGAGCAGTTCTTC	CASSQEIDRIWNEQFF
13	TRBJ2-7	-	-	TRBV16	TGTGCCAGCAGCCAATCTGGCAGCTACGAGCAGTACTTC	CASSQSGSYEQYF
14	TRBJ1-5	-	-	TRBV6-5	TGTGCCACAAAGGGGGTGACAGCTAATCAGCCCCAGCATTTT	CATKGVTANQPQHF
14	TRBJ2-7	-	once	TRBV2	TGTGCCAGCAGTGATCTGACAGGACCCTACGAGCAGTACTTC	CASSDLTGPYEQYF
15	TRBJ1-4	TRBD1	once	TRBV9	TGTGCCAGCAGCGTAGATGGGACAGTCACGGAAAAACTGTTTTTT	CASSVDGTVTEKLFF
14	TRBJ1-5	TRBD1	-	TRBV6-6	TGTGCCAGCAGGGGACAGGGGACGAATCAGCCCCAGCATTTT	CASRGQGTNQPQHF
14	TRBJ1-5	-	-	TRBV6-5	TGTGCCAGCAGTCAGGGATTTAGCAATCAGCCCCAGCATTTT	CASSQGFSNQPQHF
13	TRBJ2-7	TRBD1	-	TRBV6-5	TGTGCCTGCCGACAGGGCGGCTCCTACGAGCAGTACTTC	CACRQGGSYEQYF
17	TRBJ2-2	-	-	TRBV3-1/TRBV3-2	TGTGCCAGCAGCCAAGATAAGGGGGTGGTAGACACCGGGGAGCTGTTTTTT	CASSQDKGVVDTGELFF
14	TRBJ2-1	-	-	TRBV5-1	TGCGCCAGCAGCCCGGGGGGCCCCCGCGATGAGCAGTTCTTC	CASSPGGPRDEQFF
15	TRBJ1-5	TRBD1	-	TRBV5-1	TGCGCCAGCAGCCTACAGGGGGCGAGCAATCAGCCCCAGCATTTT	CASSLQGASNQPQHF
14	TRBJ1-1	-	-	TRBV7-3	TGTGCCAGCAGCTCCAGGGGAGTCGACACTGAAGCTTTCTTT	CASSSRGVDTEAFF
14	TRBJ1-4	-	-	TRBV2	TGTGCCAGCAGTGACAGGGCTCTCGCAGAAAAACTGTTTTTT	CASSDRALAEKLFF
16	TRBJ1-6	-	-	TRBV7-2	TGTGCCAGCAGCTTAGGCGCAGGGATGTTGAATTCACCCCTCCACTTT	CASSLGAGMLNSPLHF
12	TRBJ1-1	-	-	TRBV7-9	TGTGCCAGCAGCACACACAACACTGAAGCTTTCTTT	CASSTHNTEAFF
15	TRBJ2-6	-	-	TRBV7-2	TGTGCCAGCAGCCTGAGCGGCTCTGGGGCCAACGTCCTGACTTTC	CASSLSGSGANVLTF